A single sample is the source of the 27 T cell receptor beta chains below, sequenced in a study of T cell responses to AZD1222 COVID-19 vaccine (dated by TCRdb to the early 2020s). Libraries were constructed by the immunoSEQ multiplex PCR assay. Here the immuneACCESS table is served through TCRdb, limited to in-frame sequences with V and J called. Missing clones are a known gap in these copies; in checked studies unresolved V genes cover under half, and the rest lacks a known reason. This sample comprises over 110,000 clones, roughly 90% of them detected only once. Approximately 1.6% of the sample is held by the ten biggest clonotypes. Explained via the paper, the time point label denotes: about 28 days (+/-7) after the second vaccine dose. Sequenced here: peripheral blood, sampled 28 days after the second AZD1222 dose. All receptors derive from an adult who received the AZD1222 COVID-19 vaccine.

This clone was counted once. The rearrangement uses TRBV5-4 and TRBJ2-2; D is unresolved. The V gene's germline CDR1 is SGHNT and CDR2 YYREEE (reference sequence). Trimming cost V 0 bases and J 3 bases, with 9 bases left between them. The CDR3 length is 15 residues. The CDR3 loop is CASSLAGRDTGELFF. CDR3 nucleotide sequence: TGTGCCAGCAGCTTGGCTGGCCGTGACACCGGGGAGCTGTTTTTT.

CDR3 protein: CASSNRAANTGELFF. CDR3 nucleotide sequence: TGCGCCAGCAGCAACAGAGCGGCGAACACCGGGGAGCTGTTTTTT. The chain is built from TRBV5-1 and TRBJ2-2; D is perhaps TRBD2 (5 bases). V shed 4 bases and J shed 0 bases, with 10 bases lying between them. This CDR3 has 15 residues. Germline-derived CDR1 and CDR2 are SGHRS and YFSETQ.

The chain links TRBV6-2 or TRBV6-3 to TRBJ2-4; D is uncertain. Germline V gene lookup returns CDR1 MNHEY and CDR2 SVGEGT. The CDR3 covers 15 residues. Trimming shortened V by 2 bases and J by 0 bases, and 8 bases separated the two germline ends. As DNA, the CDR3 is TGTGCCAGCAGTTACGAGGCGTTAGCCAAAAACATTCAGTACTTC. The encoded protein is CASSYEALAKNIQYF.

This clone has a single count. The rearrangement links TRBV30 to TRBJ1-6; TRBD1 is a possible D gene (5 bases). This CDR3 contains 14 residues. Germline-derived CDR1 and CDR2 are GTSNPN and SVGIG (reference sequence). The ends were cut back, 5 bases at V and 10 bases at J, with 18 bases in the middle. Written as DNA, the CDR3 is TGTGCCTGGGACCGACCGGGGCTGGAATCACCCCTCCACTTT. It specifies CAWDRPGLESPLHF.

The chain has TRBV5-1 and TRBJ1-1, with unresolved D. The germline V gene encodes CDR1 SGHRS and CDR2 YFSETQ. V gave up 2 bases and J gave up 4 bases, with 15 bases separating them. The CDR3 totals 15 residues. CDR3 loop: CASSLQGRGSTEAFF. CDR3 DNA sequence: TGCGCCAGCAGCTTACAAGGAAGAGGCAGCACTGAAGCTTTCTTT.

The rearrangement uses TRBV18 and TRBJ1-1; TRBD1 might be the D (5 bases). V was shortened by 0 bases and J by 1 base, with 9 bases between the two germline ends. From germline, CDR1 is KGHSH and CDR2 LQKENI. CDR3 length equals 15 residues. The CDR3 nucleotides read TGTGCCAGCTCACCACCGGCAGGGCGGAACACTGAAGCTTTCTTT. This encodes CASSPPAGRNTEAFF.

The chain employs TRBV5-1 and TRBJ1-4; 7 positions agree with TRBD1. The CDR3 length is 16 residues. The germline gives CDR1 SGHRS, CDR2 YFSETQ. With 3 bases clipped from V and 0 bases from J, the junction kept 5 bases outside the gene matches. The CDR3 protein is CASSSTGTATNEKLFF. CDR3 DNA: TGCGCCAGCAGCTCGACCGGGACAGCAACTAATGAAAAACTGTTTTTT.

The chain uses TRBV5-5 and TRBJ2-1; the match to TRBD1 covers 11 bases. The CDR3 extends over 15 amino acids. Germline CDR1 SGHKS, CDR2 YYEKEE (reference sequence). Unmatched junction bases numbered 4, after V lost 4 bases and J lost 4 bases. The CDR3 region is CASSQGTGGYNEQFF. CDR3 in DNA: TGTGCCAGCAGCCAAGGGACAGGGGGTTACAATGAGCAGTTCTTC.

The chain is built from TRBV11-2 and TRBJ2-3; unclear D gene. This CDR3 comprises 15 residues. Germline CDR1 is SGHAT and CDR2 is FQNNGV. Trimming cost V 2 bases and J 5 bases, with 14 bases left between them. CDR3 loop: CASSLRFGFQDTQYF. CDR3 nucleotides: TGTGCCAGCAGCTTACGTTTCGGGTTTCAAGATACGCAGTATTTT.

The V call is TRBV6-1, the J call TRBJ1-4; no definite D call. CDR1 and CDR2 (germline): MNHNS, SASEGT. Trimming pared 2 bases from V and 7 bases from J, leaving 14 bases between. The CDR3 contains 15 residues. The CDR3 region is CASSEIGEEGEKLFF. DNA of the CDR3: TGTGCCAGCAGTGAAATAGGCGAGGAGGGTGAAAAACTGTTTTTT.

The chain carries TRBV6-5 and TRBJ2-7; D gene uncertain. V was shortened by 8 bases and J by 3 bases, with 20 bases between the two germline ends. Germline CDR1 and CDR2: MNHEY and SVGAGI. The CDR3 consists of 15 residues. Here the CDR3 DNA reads TGTGCCAGCTCAGCACCAGGACGATCAAGCTACGAGCAGTACTTC. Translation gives CASSAPGRSSYEQYF.

CDR3: CASSLDRSETQYF. CDR3 DNA sequence: TGTGCCAGCAGCTTAGATAGATCGGAGACCCAGTACTTC. V is TRBV11-3 and J is TRBJ2-5, with D unclear. The V end was cut by 0 bases, the J end by 5 bases, with 7 bases between. CDR1 SGHNT and CDR2 YENEEA come from the germline V gene. The CDR3 contains 13 residues.

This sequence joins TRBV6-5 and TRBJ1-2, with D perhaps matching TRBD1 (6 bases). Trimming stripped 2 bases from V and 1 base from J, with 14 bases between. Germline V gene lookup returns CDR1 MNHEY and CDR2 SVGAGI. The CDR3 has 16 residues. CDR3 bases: TGTGCCAGCAGTTACGGGGGGGGCACGGTTAACTATGGCTACACCTTC. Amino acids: CASSYGGGTVNYGYTF.

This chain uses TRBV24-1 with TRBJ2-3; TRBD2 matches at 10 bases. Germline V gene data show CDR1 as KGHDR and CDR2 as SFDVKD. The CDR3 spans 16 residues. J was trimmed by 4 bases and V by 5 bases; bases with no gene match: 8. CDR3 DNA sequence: TGTGCCACCAGTGGCCCTATAGCGGGGGGCTCAGATACGCAGTATTTT. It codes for CATSGPIAGGSDTQYF.

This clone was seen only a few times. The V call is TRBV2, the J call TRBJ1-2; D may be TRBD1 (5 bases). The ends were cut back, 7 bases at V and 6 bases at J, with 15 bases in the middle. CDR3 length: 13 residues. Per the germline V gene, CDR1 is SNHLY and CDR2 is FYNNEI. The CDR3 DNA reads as TGTGCCAGCAACCAGGCAGGGACGGATGGCTACACCTTC. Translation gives CASNQAGTDGYTF.

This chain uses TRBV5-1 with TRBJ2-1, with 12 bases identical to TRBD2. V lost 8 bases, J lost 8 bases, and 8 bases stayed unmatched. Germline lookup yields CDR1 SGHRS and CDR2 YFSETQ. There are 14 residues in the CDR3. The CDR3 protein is CASNYLAGGHEQFF. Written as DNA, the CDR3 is TGCGCCAGTAACTACCTAGCGGGAGGGCATGAGCAGTTCTTC. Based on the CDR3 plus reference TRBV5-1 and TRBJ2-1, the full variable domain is KAGVTQTPRYLIKTRGQQVTLSCSPISGHRSVSWYQQTPGQGLQFLFEYFSETQRNKGNFPGRFSGRQFSNSRSEMNVSTLELGDSALYLCASNYLAGGHEQFFGPGTRLTVL.

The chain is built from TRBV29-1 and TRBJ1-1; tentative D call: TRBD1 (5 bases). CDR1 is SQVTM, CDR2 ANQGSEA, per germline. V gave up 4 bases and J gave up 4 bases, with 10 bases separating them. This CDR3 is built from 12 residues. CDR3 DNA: TGCAGCGTTGCCCAAGGGGTCACTGAAGCTTTCTTT. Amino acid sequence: CSVAQGVTEAFF.

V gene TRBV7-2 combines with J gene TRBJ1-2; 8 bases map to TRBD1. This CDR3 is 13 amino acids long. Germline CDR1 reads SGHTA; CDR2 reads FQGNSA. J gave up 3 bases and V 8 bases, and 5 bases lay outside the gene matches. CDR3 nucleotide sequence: TGTGCCAGCCGGGACAGGCAAGACTATGGCTACACCTTC. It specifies CASRDRQDYGYTF. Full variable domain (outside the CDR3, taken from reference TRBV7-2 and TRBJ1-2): GAGVSQSPSNKVTEKGKDVELRCDPISGHTALYWYRQSLGQGLEFLIYFQGNSAPDKSGLPSDRFSAERTGGSVSTLTIQRTQQEDSAVYLCASRDRQDYGYTFGSGTRLTVV.

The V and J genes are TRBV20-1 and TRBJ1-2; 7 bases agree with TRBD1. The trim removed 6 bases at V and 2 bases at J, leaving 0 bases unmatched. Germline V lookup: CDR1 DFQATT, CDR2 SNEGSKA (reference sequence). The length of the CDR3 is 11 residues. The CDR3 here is CSADRNYGYTF. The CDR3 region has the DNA TGCAGTGCGGACAGGAACTATGGCTACACCTTC.

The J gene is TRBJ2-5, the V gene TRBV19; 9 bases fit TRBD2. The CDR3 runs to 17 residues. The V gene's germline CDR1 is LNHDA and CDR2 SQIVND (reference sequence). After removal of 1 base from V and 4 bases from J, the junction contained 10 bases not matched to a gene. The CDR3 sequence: CASSIGLAVPQRETQYF. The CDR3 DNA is TGTGCCAGTAGTATAGGACTAGCGGTCCCCCAACGAGAGACCCAGTACTTC. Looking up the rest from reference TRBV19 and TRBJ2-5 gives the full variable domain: DGGITQSPKYLFRKEGQNVTLSCEQNLNHDAMYWYRQDPGQGLRLIYYSQIVNDFQKGDIAEGYSVSREKKESFPLTVTSAQKNPTAFYLCASSIGLAVPQRETQYFGPGTRLLVL.

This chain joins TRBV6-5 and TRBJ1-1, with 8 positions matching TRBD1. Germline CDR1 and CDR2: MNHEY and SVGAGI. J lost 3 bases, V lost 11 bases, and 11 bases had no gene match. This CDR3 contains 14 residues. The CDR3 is CALLTGEIDTEAFF. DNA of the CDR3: TGTGCCTTACTGACAGGGGAGATAGACACTGAAGCTTTCTTT.

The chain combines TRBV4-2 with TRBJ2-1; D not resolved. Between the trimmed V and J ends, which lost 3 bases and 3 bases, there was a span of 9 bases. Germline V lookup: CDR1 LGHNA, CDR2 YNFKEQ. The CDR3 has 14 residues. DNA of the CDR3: TGTGCCAGCAGCCACCAGGACGGCTACAATGAGCAGTTCTTC. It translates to CASSHQDGYNEQFF.

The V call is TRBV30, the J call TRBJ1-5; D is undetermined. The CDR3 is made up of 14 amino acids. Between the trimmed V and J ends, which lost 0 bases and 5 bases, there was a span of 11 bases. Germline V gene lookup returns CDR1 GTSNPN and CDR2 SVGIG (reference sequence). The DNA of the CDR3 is TGTGCCTGGAGTGTAGGCAGGTCCGATCAGCCCCAGCATTTT. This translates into CAWSVGRSDQPQHF.

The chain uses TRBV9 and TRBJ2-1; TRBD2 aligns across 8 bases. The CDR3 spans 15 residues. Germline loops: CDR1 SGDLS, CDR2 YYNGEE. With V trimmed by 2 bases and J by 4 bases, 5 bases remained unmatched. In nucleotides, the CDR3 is TGTGCCAGCAGCGTCGGACTAGCAGGGTACAATGAGCAGTTCTTC. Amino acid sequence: CASSVGLAGYNEQFF.

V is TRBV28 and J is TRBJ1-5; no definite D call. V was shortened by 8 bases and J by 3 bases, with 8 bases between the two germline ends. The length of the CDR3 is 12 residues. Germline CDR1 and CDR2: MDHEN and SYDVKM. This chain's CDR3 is CASRSPNQPQHF. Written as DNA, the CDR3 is TGTGCCAGCCGGAGTCCCAATCAGCCCCAGCATTTT.

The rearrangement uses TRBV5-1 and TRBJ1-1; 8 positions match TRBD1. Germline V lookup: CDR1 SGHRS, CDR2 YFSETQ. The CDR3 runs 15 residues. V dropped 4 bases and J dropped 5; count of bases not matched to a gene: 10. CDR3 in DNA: TGCGCCAGCAGCGGAGTGACAGGGGATCTGACTGAAGCTTTCTTT. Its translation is CASSGVTGDLTEAFF.

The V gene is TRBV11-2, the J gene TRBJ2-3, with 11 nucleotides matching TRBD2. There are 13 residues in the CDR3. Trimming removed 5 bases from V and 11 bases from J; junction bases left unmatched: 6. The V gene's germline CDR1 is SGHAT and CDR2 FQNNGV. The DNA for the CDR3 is TGTGCCAGCAGCCTCCTACTAGCGGGAGAGCAGTATTTT. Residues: CASSLLLAGEQYF.